Below, 28 T cell receptor beta chains from the same sample are listed, as sequenced in a study of OX40 agonist ivuxolimab in advanced cancers. Some clones are missing from TCRdb's copy, which holds only in-frame ones; the method was immunoSEQ multiplex PCR. The sample lists about 76,000 clones, roughly nine tenths occurring once. This specimen consisted of CD4+ or CD8+ T cells sorted from blood, obtained in a trial of the OX40 agonist ivuxolimab. These receptors came from an adult with an advanced solid tumor such as melanoma, head and neck, liver or kidney cancer.

The rearrangement uses TRBV14 and TRBJ1-2; D remains unclear. CDR1 and CDR2 (germline): SGHDN, FVKESK. The CDR3 length is 15 residues. Trimming removed 0 bases at V and 8 bases at J, with 16 bases between. Written as DNA, the CDR3 is TGTGCCAGCAGCCAAGACTACGGGAAGGCCTGGGGCTACACCTTC. This encodes CASSQDYGKAWGYTF.

The chain joins TRBV7-8 to TRBJ2-7; TRBD1 might be the D (6 bases). Germline-derived CDR1 and CDR2 are SGHVS and FQNEAQ. The CDR3 totals 11 residues. The V end was cut by 5 bases, the J end by 11 bases, with 13 bases between. DNA for the CDR3: TGTGCCAGCAGCACCCGGGACACGGAGTACTTC. Encoded protein: CASSTRDTEYF.

The chain employs TRBV13 and TRBJ1-3, with TRBD1 identical over 10 bases. CDR1 PRHDT and CDR2 FYEKMQ come from the germline V gene (reference sequence). Trimming took 5 bases from V and 4 from J; bases not matched to a gene: 8. CDR3 length: 16 residues. The DNA of the CDR3 is TGTGCCAGCAGCGCCCGGGACAGGGGAACCGGAAACACCATATATTTT. It encodes CASSARDRGTGNTIYF.

V is TRBV18 and J is TRBJ2-1; D might be TRBD1 (6 bases). The germline gives CDR1 KGHSH, CDR2 LQKENI. The CDR3 length is 13 residues. V shed 5 bases and J shed 10 bases, with 15 bases lying between them. The CDR3 nucleotides are TGTGCCAGCTCAGCCACTACAGGGAACGAGCAGTTCTTC. Its translation is CASSATTGNEQFF.

The CDR3 nucleotides read TGTGCCAGCGGCGGGGGCTGGGATTCACCCCTCCACTTT. Protein sequence: CASGGGWDSPLHF. V gene TRBV28 combines with J gene TRBJ1-6, with D perhaps matching TRBD1 (6 bases). V was trimmed by 8 bases and J by 8 bases, leaving 13 bases between them. The CDR3 is 13 amino acids. In germline, CDR1 is MDHEN, CDR2 SYDVKM. The whole variable domain, remainder taken from reference TRBV28 and TRBJ1-6, is DVKVTQSSRYLVKRTGEKVFLECVQDMDHENMFWYRQDPGLGLRLIYFSYDVKMKEKGDIPEGYSVSREKKERFSLILESASTNQTSMYLCASGGGWDSPLHFGNGTRLTVT.

The chain is built from TRBV2 and TRBJ2-2; 8 bases agree with TRBD1. Germline V gene lookup returns CDR1 SNHLY and CDR2 FYNNEI. Trimming cost V 5 bases and J 4 bases; bases outside gene matches: 9. This CDR3 comprises 16 residues. The CDR3 protein is CASSFQGALTTGELFF. CDR3 sequence (DNA): TGTGCCAGCAGTTTCCAGGGGGCTCTCACCACCGGGGAGCTGTTTTTT.

The gene calls are TRBV7-3 and TRBJ2-3; D is possibly TRBD2 (5 bases). Trimming took off 0 bases at V and 9 bases at J, with 16 bases between the two ends. CDR1 and CDR2 from the germline V gene are SGHTA and FQGTGA. The CDR3 length is 15 residues. In nucleotides, the CDR3 is TGTGCCAGCAGCTTAACGCAGAGCGGTGCTGGGACGCAGTATTTT. Encoded protein: CASSLTQSGAGTQYF.

V and J are TRBV5-8 and TRBJ1-2; 9 positions match TRBD1. The V gene end was trimmed by 0 bases and the J gene end by 7 bases; junction bases not matched to a gene: 1. Germline V gene sequence: CDR1 SGHTS, CDR2 YDEGEE. The CDR3 has 13 amino acids. CDR3 sequence: CASSLDRGLGYTF. CDR3 nucleotide sequence: TGTGCCAGCAGCTTGGACAGGGGGCTTGGCTACACCTTC. Drawing the rest from reference TRBV5-8 and TRBJ1-2, the complete variable domain is EAGVTQSPTHLIKTRGQQATLRCSPISGHTSVYWYQQALGLGLQFLLWYDEGEERNRGNFPPRFSGRQFPNYSSELNVNALELEDSALYLCASSLDRGLGYTFGSGTRLTVV.

This clone was detected only once. V and J are TRBV18 and TRBJ2-5, with D perhaps matching TRBD2 (5 bases). The V gene's germline CDR1 is KGHSH and CDR2 LQKENI. Between the trimmed V and J ends, which lost 0 bases and 4 bases, there was a span of 12 bases. The CDR3 totals 15 residues. Here the CDR3 reads CASSPPPGILETQYF. The CDR3 nucleotides read TGTGCCAGCTCACCACCACCGGGAATTCTAGAGACCCAGTACTTC.

The chain links TRBV6-5 to TRBJ2-5, with a weak D call TRBD2 (7 bases). The CDR3 is 15 amino acids. Germline V gene sequence: CDR1 MNHEY, CDR2 SVGAGI. V was trimmed by 6 bases and J by 5 bases, leaving 19 bases between them. The CDR3 nucleotides read TGTGCCAGCAGCCGCCCGGGGGGCGCGGGGGAGACCCAGTACTTC. It encodes CASSRPGGAGETQYF.

CDR3 loop: CASSPGLAGYEQYV. The CDR3 region has the DNA TGTGCCAGCAGTCCTGGGCTAGCGGGGTACGAGCAGTACGTC. The chain employs TRBV6-5 and TRBJ2-7; the match to TRBD2 covers 9 bases. The CDR3 has 14 residues. CDR1 is MNHEY and CDR2 is SVGAGI in the germline V gene. The V gene end was trimmed by 5 bases and the J gene end by 4 bases; junction bases not matched to a gene: 6.

This chain joins TRBV6-6 and TRBJ1-2, with a weak D call TRBD1 (5 bases). Trimming shortened V by 6 bases and J by 1 base, and 15 bases separated the two germline ends. The germline CDR1 and CDR2 sequences are MNHNY and SVGAGI (reference sequence). The CDR3 is made up of 15 amino acids. Here the CDR3 DNA reads TGTGCCAGCAGAGTCTCGGGCAGGGATAACTATGGCTACACCTTC. This codes for CASRVSGRDNYGYTF.

The CDR3 spells CASSPRGAGVTEAFF. CDR3 bases: TGTGCCAGCAGCCCTAGAGGGGCAGGGGTCACTGAAGCTTTCTTT. This rearrangement joins TRBV28 to TRBJ1-1; TRBD1 is a possible D gene (6 bases). The V and J ends lost 6 bases and 4 bases respectively, with 18 bases between them. This CDR3 has 15 amino acids. The germline CDR1 and CDR2 sequences are MDHEN and SYDVKM.

The chain joins TRBV10-3 to TRBJ1-5, with a tentative D call TRBD1 (5 bases). Trimming shortened V by 8 bases and J by 3 bases, and 11 bases separated the two germline ends. Looked up from germline, CDR1 is ENHRY and CDR2 is SYGVKD. The CDR3 is made up of 13 amino acids. CDR3 DNA: TGTGCCATCGGAAGGGACCTCAATCAGCCCCAGCATTTT. It is translated as CAIGRDLNQPQHF.

The rearrangement uses TRBV6-1 and TRBJ2-7; a possible D gene is TRBD1 (6 bases). This CDR3 spans 14 amino acids. The V gene lost 3 bases and the J gene lost 2 bases, with 11 bases spanning the gap. In germline, CDR1 is MNHNS, CDR2 SASEGT. CDR3 coding DNA: TGTGCCAGCAGTGATACAGGGTCTGCCTACGAGCAGTACTTC. Its translation is CASSDTGSAYEQYF.

The table lists this clone with a few counts. In nucleotides, the CDR3 is TGTGCCAGCAGTGGTACTAGCGGGGGCACAGATACGCAGTATTTT. Protein sequence: CASSGTSGGTDTQYF. The rearrangement uses TRBV2 and TRBJ2-3; 10 nucleotides agree with TRBD2. Germline V gene data show CDR1 as SNHLY and CDR2 as FYNNEI. There are 15 residues in the CDR3. J lost 1 base, V lost 4 bases, and 2 bases had no gene match. The whole variable domain, filled in from reference TRBV2 and TRBJ2-3, reads EPEVTQTPSHQVTQMGQEVILRCVPISNHLYFYWYRQILGQKVEFLVSFYNNEISEKSEIFDDQFSVERPDGSNFTLKIRSTKLEDSAMYFCASSGTSGGTDTQYFGPGTRLTVL.

The rearrangement links TRBV6-6 to TRBJ2-7; D might be TRBD1 (6 bases). The CDR3 loop spans 15 amino acids. The germline V gene encodes CDR1 MNHNY and CDR2 SVGAGI (reference sequence). The CDR3 loop is CASSSPSYRVPLQHV. For the CDR3, the DNA is TGTGCCAGCAGTTCCCCGAGCTACAGGGTCCCCCTACAACACGTC.

The chain is built from TRBV5-1 and TRBJ1-1; no clear D. This CDR3 spans 15 amino acids. Germline values: CDR1 SGHRS, CDR2 YFSETQ. The V end was cut by 0 bases, the J end by 3 bases, with 12 bases between. The CDR3: CASSLDAGPHTEAFF. The CDR3 bases are TGCGCCAGCAGCTTGGATGCGGGTCCGCACACTGAAGCTTTCTTT.

The chain combines TRBV5-6 with TRBJ1-1, with D uncertain. This CDR3 is built from 14 residues. Trimming removed 0 bases at V and 7 bases at J, with 13 bases between. Germline values: CDR1 SGHDT, CDR2 YYEEEE. The CDR3 sequence is CASSLALRALEAFF. As DNA, the CDR3 is TGTGCCAGCAGCTTGGCGTTACGGGCCCTTGAAGCTTTCTTT.

The V and J genes are TRBV10-3 and TRBJ2-7, with a tentative D call TRBD1 (6 bases). CDR1 is ENHRY, CDR2 SYGVKD, per germline. CDR3 length: 13 amino acids. The V and J ends lost 6 bases and 3 bases respectively, with 12 bases between them. CDR3 region: CAISMDSYYEQYF. The CDR3 nucleotides read TGTGCCATCAGCATGGACAGTTACTACGAGCAGTACTTC.

The J gene is TRBJ2-3, the V gene TRBV19; D is perhaps TRBD1 (6 bases). V lost 0 bases and J 6 bases, leaving 19 bases between the germline ends. Germline values: CDR1 LNHDA, CDR2 SQIVND (reference sequence). This CDR3 has 17 amino acids. CDR3 protein: CASSIDPTGYPGDTQYF. Written as DNA, the CDR3 is TGTGCCAGTAGTATAGATCCGACAGGCTATCCAGGGGATACGCAGTATTTT.

The V call is TRBV9, the J call TRBJ2-1; 7 positions agree with TRBD1. Germline-derived CDR1 and CDR2 are SGDLS and YYNGEE. CDR3 length: 15 amino acids. With 0 bases clipped from V and 4 bases from J, the junction kept 4 bases outside the gene matches. The CDR3 region is CASSVGQGDYNEQFF. In nucleotides, the CDR3 is TGTGCCAGCAGCGTAGGACAGGGCGATTACAATGAGCAGTTCTTC.

This chain links TRBV5-4 with TRBJ2-3, with D possibly being TRBD1 or TRBD2 (6 bases each). The germline V gene encodes CDR1 SGHNT and CDR2 YYREEE (reference sequence). CDR3 length: 14 amino acids. V shed 4 bases and J shed 6 bases, with 15 bases lying between them. CDR3 DNA: TGTGCCAGCAGCAAAACGGGGGCCCGGGATACGCAGTATTTT. Protein: CASSKTGARDTQYF.

V is TRBV9 and J is TRBJ1-3; D is undetermined. V was cut by 0 bases and J by 4 bases, with 8 bases left in between. CDR1 is SGDLS and CDR2 is YYNGEE in the germline V gene. The CDR3 contains 14 residues. The CDR3: CASSVGVEGNTIYF. As DNA, the CDR3 is TGTGCCAGCAGCGTAGGGGTGGAAGGAAACACCATATATTTT. The whole variable domain, remainder taken from reference TRBV9 and TRBJ1-3, is DSGVTQTPKHLITATGQRVTLRCSPRSGDLSVYWYQQSLDQGLQFLIQYYNGEERAKGNILERFSAQQFPDLHSELNLSSLELGDSALYFCASSVGVEGNTIYFGEGSWLTVV.

This chain connects TRBV5-5 to TRBJ2-2; no clear D gene. The CDR3 covers 14 residues. The V gene's germline CDR1 is SGHKS and CDR2 YYEKEE (reference sequence). V shed 0 bases and J shed 3 bases, with 6 bases lying between them. The chain's CDR3 is CASSLDEYTGELFF. In DNA form, the CDR3 reads TGTGCCAGCAGCTTGGATGAGTACACCGGGGAGCTGTTTTTT.

The chain recombines TRBV7-9 with TRBJ2-5; the D gene could be TRBD1 or TRBD2 (5 bases each). Trimming took off 5 bases at V and 1 base at J, with 11 bases between the two ends. Germline CDR1 and CDR2: SEHNR and FQNEAQ (reference sequence). The CDR3 totals 14 residues. The CDR3 coding sequence is TGTGCCAGCAGCGGCAGGGACCTCCAAGAGACCCAGTACTTC. It yields the protein CASSGRDLQETQYF.

This clone showed up just once. V usage is TRBV11-2 and J usage is TRBJ2-7, with 9 bases lining up with TRBD1. Germline V lookup: CDR1 SGHAT, CDR2 FQNNGV. V shed 1 base and J 6 bases; nucleotides not matched to a gene: 7. The CDR3 covers 15 residues. For the CDR3, the DNA is TGTGCCAGCAGCTTAGGGACAGGGGTACCCTCCGAGCAGTACTTC. Protein: CASSLGTGVPSEQYF.

The chain couples TRBV30 to TRBJ2-7; TRBD2 is a possible D gene (5 bases). The V end lost 3 bases, the J end lost 2 bases, and 14 bases lay between the germline ends. Germline assignment: CDR1 GTSNPN and CDR2 SVGIG (reference sequence). The CDR3 spans 14 residues. CDR3 nucleotide sequence: TGTGCCTGGAGGGACTTAAAGGGCCCCTACGAGCAGTACTTC. This translates into CAWRDLKGPYEQYF.